This passage covers 27 T cell receptor beta chains from one sample sequenced in a study of OX40 agonist ivuxolimab in advanced cancers. Produced via immunoSEQ multiplex PCR; TCRdb's table is partial and in-frame only. The table includes 72,000 or so clones, approximately 80% detected once. The specimen was CD4+ or CD8+ T cells sorted from blood, collected in a trial of the OX40 agonist ivuxolimab. These TCRs come from an adult with an advanced solid tumor such as melanoma, head and neck, liver or kidney cancer.

The rearrangement joins TRBV19 to TRBJ1-3; D remains ambiguous. CDR1 is LNHDA, CDR2 SQIVND, per germline (reference sequence). CDR3 size: 14 residues. Trimming stripped 5 bases from V and 3 bases from J, with 11 bases between. This CDR3 is CASSRGGHGNTIYF. The CDR3, as DNA: TGTGCCAGTAGTCGGGGTGGGCATGGAAACACCATATATTTT.

This chain uses TRBV28 with TRBJ2-5; D gene ambiguous. Per germline, CDR1 MDHEN and CDR2 SYDVKM. Trimming stripped 3 bases from V and 5 bases from J, with 7 bases between. CDR3 length equals 12 residues. As DNA, the CDR3 is TGTGCCAGCAGTTTCGTGTTGGAGACCCAGTACTTC. Protein product: CASSFVLETQYF.

This clone appeared a few times. The chain joins TRBV18 to TRBJ1-1; D possibly corresponds to TRBD1 (6 bases). V lost 3 bases and J lost 2, with 10 bases in between. The CDR3 has 14 amino acids. Germline CDR1 is KGHSH and CDR2 is LQKENI. CDR3 DNA: TGTGCCAGCTCACCGGACAGCACTAACACTGAAGCTTTCTTT. This encodes CASSPDSTNTEAFF.

This sequence joins TRBV6-6 and TRBJ1-4; tentatively, D is TRBD1 (5 bases). The germline V gene encodes CDR1 MNHNY and CDR2 SVGAGI (reference sequence). Deletions cut 6 bases from V and 8 bases from J, with 16 bases between. There are 14 residues in the CDR3. The CDR3 DNA reads as TGTGCCAGCAGGACGGGGGGGGTAGGAGAAAAACTGTTTTTT. The encoded protein is CASRTGGVGEKLFF.

The chain combines TRBV4-3 with TRBJ2-1; D ambiguous. CDR1 and CDR2 (germline): LGHNA, YSLEER. The ends were cut back, 1 base at V and 9 bases at J, with 10 bases in the middle. CDR3 length: 13 amino acids. CDR3 amino acids: CASSQGSGIEQFF. The CDR3 DNA sequence: TGCGCCAGCAGCCAAGGTTCAGGTATTGAGCAGTTCTTC.

CDR3 nucleotides: TGTGCCAGCACTGGGTCAGTCTACAATGAGCAGTTCTTC. This gives the protein CASTGSVYNEQFF. J is TRBJ2-1 and V is TRBV6-5; D not certain. The germline V and J ends were trimmed by 7 bases and 3 bases, with 10 bases remaining between them. The CDR3 has 13 amino acids. Germline V CDR1 and CDR2: MNHEY, SVGAGI.

The CDR3 loop reads CASSQNTEAFF. CDR3 coding DNA: TGTGCCAGCAGCCAGAACACTGAAGCTTTCTTT. This chain uses TRBV7-9 with TRBJ1-1; no clear D. The germline CDR1 and CDR2 sequences are SEHNR and FQNEAQ (reference sequence). V was shortened by 5 bases and J by 1 base, with 2 bases between the two germline ends. The CDR3 covers 11 residues.

The genes are TRBV5-6 and TRBJ2-5, with 8 bases that match TRBD2. The length of the CDR3 is 16 residues. CDR1 SGHDT and CDR2 YYEEEE come from the germline V gene. Trimming removed 3 bases from V and 4 bases from J; junction bases left unmatched: 11. The chain's CDR3 is CASSYRASGPGETQYF. The CDR3 DNA sequence: TGTGCCAGCAGCTATAGAGCTAGCGGGCCCGGAGAGACCCAGTACTTC.

This clone has just one count. The rearrangement joins TRBV11-1 to TRBJ2-2; D gene ambiguous. The CDR3 is made up of 14 amino acids. V lost 4 bases to trimming and J lost 7 bases, with 13 bases between them. Germline V gives CDR1 SGHAT, CDR2 FQDESV (reference sequence). The CDR3 coding sequence is TGTGCCAGCAGCTCTCCTTGGGCAGGCGGGGAGCTGTTTTTT. Encoded protein: CASSSPWAGGELFF.

The J gene is TRBJ1-1, the V gene TRBV10-3; D is possibly TRBD1 (5 bases). V lost 1 base to trimming and J lost 6 bases, with 12 bases between them. The CDR3 extends over 14 amino acids. Germline V gene sequence: CDR1 ENHRY, CDR2 SYGVKD. The CDR3 sequence: CAISEWGLRAEAFF. CDR3 coding DNA: TGTGCCATCAGTGAGTGGGGGTTGAGAGCTGAAGCTTTCTTT.

This rearrangement joins TRBV5-4 to TRBJ1-4, with TRBD1 identical over 9 bases. This CDR3 has 15 residues. CDR1 and CDR2 (germline): SGHNT, YYREEE (reference sequence). Trimming took 0 bases from V and 4 from J; bases not matched to a gene: 1. CDR3 DNA sequence: TGTGCCAGCAGCTTGGGGACAGGGGTTAATGAAAAACTGTTTTTT. Protein: CASSLGTGVNEKLFF.

This clone was observed a handful of times. This CDR3 is also generated by other DNA sequences in the sample. The chain employs TRBV13 and TRBJ1-1; 8 bases line up with TRBD1. Germline-derived CDR1 and CDR2 are PRHDT and FYEKMQ (reference sequence). V shed 5 bases and J 1 base; nucleotides not matched to a gene: 3. This CDR3 contains 14 residues. Here the CDR3 DNA reads TGTGCCAGCAGCCGAGGACAGGGGAACACTGAAGCTTTCTTT. The encoded protein is CASSRGQGNTEAFF.

This chain uses TRBV5-1 with TRBJ1-2; no clear D. The CDR3 has 13 amino acids. Germline CDR1 is SGHRS and CDR2 is YFSETQ. Trimming removed 1 base at V and 8 bases at J, with 12 bases between. The CDR3 protein is CASSLTTLVGYTF. CDR3 sequence (DNA): TGCGCCAGCAGCTTGACGACGCTGGTAGGCTACACCTTC.

The chain is built from TRBV18 and TRBJ1-2, with D perhaps matching TRBD1 (6 bases). The V end lost 5 bases, the J end lost 3 bases, and 7 bases lay between the germline ends. Germline values: CDR1 KGHSH, CDR2 LQKENI. The CDR3 has 12 residues. In DNA, the CDR3 is TGTGCCAGCTCATACAGGGACTATGGCTACACCTTC. Its translation is CASSYRDYGYTF.

The chain joins TRBV7-9 to TRBJ2-7; perhaps TRBD1 as D (5 bases). Per germline, CDR1 SEHNR and CDR2 FQNEAQ (reference sequence). The CDR3 is made up of 15 amino acids. The germline V and J ends were trimmed by 7 bases and 3 bases, with 19 bases remaining between them. The CDR3 reads CASTQAGQGNYEQYF. DNA for the CDR3: TGTGCCAGCACCCAGGCAGGGCAGGGCAACTACGAGCAGTACTTC.

This chain uses TRBV19 with TRBJ1-1; D is perhaps TRBD1 (5 bases). With 5 bases removed from V and 0 bases from J, the gap between germline ends came to 7 bases. This CDR3 region has 13 residues. CDR1 and CDR2 from the germline V gene are LNHDA and SQIVND (reference sequence). The CDR3 region has the DNA TGTGCCAGTAGTCGACAGATGAACACTGAAGCTTTCTTT. This translates into CASSRQMNTEAFF.

The chain carries TRBV6-5 and TRBJ2-3, with D perhaps TRBD1 or TRBD2 (5 bases each). The CDR3 totals 15 residues. V was cut by 8 bases and J by 0 bases, with 15 bases left in between. Germline loops: CDR1 MNHEY, CDR2 SVGAGI. The CDR3 DNA is TGTGCCAGCCGCCGGGGCGCAGGGAGCACAGATACGCAGTATTTT. It yields the protein CASRRGAGSTDTQYF.

A single count supports this clone. V usage is TRBV5-1 and J usage is TRBJ1-6; 10 bases map to TRBD1. The V gene end was trimmed by 1 base and the J gene end by 5 bases; junction bases not matched to a gene: 3. This CDR3 spans 16 amino acids. Germline V lookup: CDR1 SGHRS, CDR2 YFSETQ. CDR3 nucleotide sequence: TGCGCCAGCAGCTTGCGACAGGGGGCCGATAATTCACCCCTCCACTTT. It encodes CASSLRQGADNSPLHF.

The gene calls are TRBV28 and TRBJ2-7, with 9 bases identical to TRBD1. The CDR3 sequence is 14 residues long. Germline V gene lookup returns CDR1 MDHEN and CDR2 SYDVKM. Trimming removed 8 bases from V and 3 bases from J; junction bases left unmatched: 8. The CDR3 is CASGRTGAGYEQYV. The CDR3 region has the DNA TGTGCCAGCGGCAGGACAGGGGCAGGCTACGAGCAGTACGTC.

The chain is built from TRBV11-3 and TRBJ1-1; D gene uncertain. Germline CDR1 and CDR2: SGHNT and YENEEA. V dropped 0 bases and J dropped 8 bases, with 10 bases sitting between them. This CDR3 is 13 amino acids long. CDR3 region: CASSLDQAGEAFF. CDR3 sequence (DNA): TGTGCCAGCAGCTTAGATCAGGCGGGGGAAGCTTTCTTT.

CDR3 DNA sequence: TGTGCCAGCAGCGGCGGACTGAATGAAAAACTGTTTTTT. It specifies CASSGGLNEKLFF. The chain employs TRBV5-8 and TRBJ1-4, with D unclear. Germline V lookup: CDR1 SGHTS, CDR2 YDEGEE. Between the trimmed V and J ends, which lost 4 bases and 5 bases, there was a span of 9 bases. This CDR3 has 13 residues.

The chain is built from TRBV5-1 and TRBJ2-5; D is tentatively TRBD1 or TRBD2 (5 bases each). With 0 bases removed from V and 1 base from J, the gap between germline ends came to 10 bases. This CDR3 region has 15 residues. In germline, CDR1 is SGHRS, CDR2 YFSETQ. The CDR3 sequence: CASSLGGARQETQYF. The CDR3 nucleotides are TGCGCCAGCAGCTTGGGAGGGGCGCGCCAAGAGACCCAGTACTTC. Drawing the rest from reference TRBV5-1 and TRBJ2-5, the complete variable domain is KAGVTQTPRYLIKTRGQQVTLSCSPISGHRSVSWYQQTPGQGLQFLFEYFSETQRNKGNFPGRFSGRQFSNSRSEMNVSTLELGDSALYLCASSLGGARQETQYFGPGTRLLVL.

The chain has TRBV21-1 and TRBJ1-5; TRBD1 was called by the table and not checked on the DNA. TRBV21-1 is classified as a pseudogene. The CDR3 contains 17 residues. CDR3 amino acids: CASSKPVRDLDNQPQHF. For the CDR3, the DNA is TGTGCCAGCAGCAAACCGGTCAGGGATTTGGACAATCAGCCCCAGCATTTT.

V is TRBV28 and J is TRBJ1-4, with 7 nucleotides matching TRBD1. The CDR3 sequence is 16 residues long. J lost 14 bases, V lost 5 bases, and 20 bases had no gene match. Germline assignment: CDR1 MDHEN and CDR2 SYDVKM. CDR3 nucleotides: TGTGCCAGCAGTGGGGCCGGGACAGTTTCTTCTCGGGGGCTGTTTTTT. As protein: CASSGAGTVSSRGLFF. Variable domain in full (rest from reference TRBV28 and TRBJ1-4): DVKVTQSSRYLVKRTGEKVFLECVQDMDHENMFWYRQDPGLGLRLIYFSYDVKMKEKGDIPEGYSVSREKKERFSLILESASTNQTSMYLCASSGAGTVSSRGLFFGSGTQLSVL.

V and J are TRBV4-1 and TRBJ2-5; TRBD2 matches 7 bases. The CDR3 length is 17 residues. V trimming: 5 bases; J trimming: 2 bases; junction bases outside the gene matches: 14. Per the germline V gene, CDR1 is MGHRA and CDR2 is YSYEKL. The CDR3 protein is CASSFQPPPSGQETQYF. In DNA form, the CDR3 reads TGCGCCAGCAGCTTCCAGCCACCCCCTAGCGGACAAGAGACCCAGTACTTC.

The genes are TRBV5-1 and TRBJ1-4; TRBD1 aligns across 7 bases. Germline assignment: CDR1 SGHRS and CDR2 YFSETQ. Germline trimming cut 6 bases from V and 3 bases from J; bases unmatched to any gene: 8. CDR3 length equals 15 residues. CDR3 sequence reads: CASNFYRGSNEKLFF. The CDR3 DNA sequence: TGCGCCAGCAACTTCTACAGGGGATCTAATGAAAAACTGTTTTTT.

The chain joins TRBV5-5 to TRBJ1-1; the D is unclear. The V and J ends lost 4 bases and 0 bases respectively, with 7 bases between them. The length of the CDR3 is 13 residues. CDR1 is SGHKS, CDR2 YYEKEE, per germline (reference sequence). The CDR3 DNA is TGTGCCAGCAGCGGGCAGTTGAACACTGAAGCTTTCTTT. The encoded protein is CASSGQLNTEAFF.